The clone carrying this T cell receptor beta chain was detected only a few times. Construction of the TCR beta libraries employed iRepertoire HTBI primers in conjunction with Arm-PCR of CDR3 regions. Original processing notes: Samples revealed 50 to 75 TRBV and 14 TRBJ segments. Using its own MiXCR run on the multiplex PCR reads, TCRdb lists one record per CDR3 protein. The V and J calls were not made by the authors but by TCRdb's processing. Of just over 600,000 distinct CDR3 sequences in the sample, under 20% were seen once. As to time point: newly diagnosed GD, antithyroid drugs for less than 3 months. The TCR library was made from RNA extracted from PBMCs. These data belong to a study of regulatory T cells in long-lasting Graves disease. Study summary: Newly diagnosed Graves' patients had under 3 months of antithyroid drugs.

CDR3 length equals 15 residues. Germline V CDR1 and CDR2: DFQATT, SNEGSKA (reference sequence). V gave up 4 bases and J gave up 0 bases; unmatched junction bases: 8. The same sample was also used in a study of T cells in Graves' hyperthyroidism and ophthalmopathy. Turning to that study: Investigators excluded patients with uncontrolled infection, other autoimmune disease, pregnancy or lactation.

Specimen: peripheral blood mononuclear cells (PBMCs), collected at new diagnosis, from a patient treated with antithyroid drugs. The gene calls are TRBV20-1 and TRBJ1-2, with 7 bases fitting TRBD1. The receptor comes from a woman aged 25 to 39 with Graves disease. The CDR3, as DNA: TGCAGTGCTATTCCCTTGACAGGGACTAACTATGGCTACACCTTC. It encodes CSAIPLTGTNYGYTF.